The 15 T cell receptor beta chains below were found in one sample sequenced in a study of T cell clones after liver transplantation. Using immunoSEQ multiplex PCR, the repertoire was profiled, and TCRdb retains in-frame clones only, with some absent. The table records tens of thousands of clones, around 70% of them present only once. Sequenced material: CD4+ T cells from blood, taken at the 22-month timepoint. All receptors derive from a human patient who received a liver transplant. Some of the T cells might come from the graft donor.

The chain has TRBV7-2 and TRBJ1-2; 10 bases map to TRBD1. Trimming cost V 5 bases and J 0 bases; bases outside gene matches: 3. Germline assignment: CDR1 SGHTA and CDR2 FQGNSA. The CDR3 sequence is 15 residues long. The CDR3 is CASSADRGTNYGYTF. In DNA form, the CDR3 reads TGTGCCAGCAGCGCGGACAGGGGGACTAACTATGGCTACACCTTC. Filled out from reference TRBV7-2 and TRBJ1-2, the complete variable domain reads GAGVSQSPSNKVTEKGKDVELRCDPISGHTALYWYRQSLGQGLEFLIYFQGNSAPDKSGLPSDRFSAERTGGSVSTLTIQRTQQEDSAVYLCASSADRGTNYGYTFGSGTRLTVV.

This sequence joins TRBV18 and TRBJ1-3; D remains ambiguous. Trimming pared 2 bases from V and 0 bases from J, leaving 11 bases between. The CDR3 covers 16 residues. The V gene's germline CDR1 is KGHSH and CDR2 LQKENI. CDR3 DNA sequence: TGTGCCAGCTCACCAGACCGGACGGGCTCTGGAAACACCATATATTTT. It encodes CASSPDRTGSGNTIYF.

The genes are TRBV10-1 and TRBJ2-2; 10 nucleotides match TRBD1. The CDR3 extends over 14 amino acids. Germline V gives CDR1 WNHNN, CDR2 SYGVQD (reference sequence). Trimming took 8 bases from V and 2 from J; bases not matched to a gene: 2. Here the CDR3 DNA reads TGCGCCAGCGGGACAGGGGCAAACACCGGGGAGCTGTTTTTT. Its protein product is CASGTGANTGELFF.

The chain recombines TRBV6-1 with TRBJ1-1; 8 bases align to TRBD1. The V gene end was trimmed by 1 base and the J gene end by 0 bases; junction bases not matched to a gene: 7. Germline CDR1 is MNHNS and CDR2 is SASEGT. This CDR3 has 17 amino acids. CDR3 bases: TGTGCCAGCAGTGAAGGTGGCAGGGGGCATATGAACACTGAAGCTTTCTTT. As protein: CASSEGGRGHMNTEAFF.

This clone showed up just once. This sequence joins TRBV30 and TRBJ1-6; tentative D call: TRBD1 (5 bases). CDR1 is GTSNPN and CDR2 is SVGIG in the germline V gene (reference sequence). The CDR3 has 14 amino acids. The V end was cut by 2 bases, the J end by 12 bases, with 17 bases between. The CDR3: CAWSLSVGVRPLHF. CDR3 sequence (DNA): TGTGCCTGGAGTCTATCGGTAGGGGTGCGACCCCTCCACTTT.

This clone showed up just once. The chain employs TRBV5-8 and TRBJ1-4; unclear D gene. V was clipped by 4 bases and J by 8 bases, with 12 bases between them. The CDR3 extends over 13 amino acids. Germline V gene data show CDR1 as SGHTS and CDR2 as YDEGEE. For the CDR3, the DNA is TGTGCCAGCAGCGGCGATAAGGCCGAAAAACTGTTTTTT. Its translation: CASSGDKAEKLFF.

This rearrangement joins TRBV19 to TRBJ2-3, with a weak D call TRBD2 (6 bases). V lost 6 bases and J lost 2, with 21 bases in between. The CDR3 is 17 amino acids. Germline loops: CDR1 LNHDA, CDR2 SQIVND (reference sequence). CDR3 nucleotide sequence: TGTGCCAGTAGCAATTCCGGTGGAGGGGCTTTCACAGATACGCAGTATTTT. Amino acid sequence: CASSNSGGGAFTDTQYF.

This sequence joins TRBV25-1 and TRBJ1-2; D is perhaps TRBD1 (5 bases). Per germline, CDR1 MGHDK and CDR2 SYGVNS. The CDR3 loop spans 14 amino acids. V lost 1 base to trimming and J lost 9 bases, with 15 bases between them. DNA for the CDR3: TGTGCCAGCAGTGAATCTTGGGACTTGAGACGCTACACCTTC. Its protein is CASSESWDLRRYTF.

The chain joins TRBV6-5 to TRBJ2-7; D unresolved. The germline V gene has CDR1 MNHEY and CDR2 SVGAGI. The CDR3 is 15 amino acids. Trimming stripped 2 bases from V and 2 bases from J, with 13 bases between. The CDR3 DNA sequence: TGTGCCAGCAGTTACACTCTCAACGGACCCTACGAGCAGTACTTC. Translation: CASSYTLNGPYEQYF.

The chain is built from TRBV5-1 and TRBJ1-4, with a weak D call TRBD1 (5 bases). Looked up from germline, CDR1 is SGHRS and CDR2 is YFSETQ. The V and J ends lost 0 bases and 8 bases respectively, with 14 bases between them. The CDR3 extends over 15 amino acids. CDR3 residues: CASSLAGEGIEKLFF. CDR3 DNA: TGCGCCAGCAGCTTGGCGGGGGAGGGAATCGAAAAACTGTTTTTT.

Only a few counts were recorded for this clone. The chain employs TRBV4-2 and TRBJ2-1; 10 bases line up with TRBD1. The CDR3 runs to 17 residues. Germline lookup yields CDR1 LGHNA and CDR2 YNFKEQ. J lost 6 bases, V lost 0 bases, and 8 bases had no gene match. The CDR3: CASSQDGRQGAINEQFF. Here the CDR3 DNA reads TGTGCCAGCAGCCAAGATGGAAGACAGGGGGCGATCAATGAGCAGTTCTTC.

Only one count was recorded for this clone. Other nucleotide sequences in the sample specify the same CDR3. The chain has TRBV6-5 and TRBJ1-1, with TRBD1 as a possible D gene (5 bases). Germline loops: CDR1 MNHEY, CDR2 SVGAGI. V was pared by 6 bases and J by 5 bases, with 13 bases between. The CDR3 extends over 13 amino acids. DNA for the CDR3: TGTGCCAGCAGGTCGACAGAGAATACTGAAGCTTTCTTT. Its protein product is CASRSTENTEAFF.

The chain combines TRBV6-1 with TRBJ2-1, with D possibly TRBD2 on 6 matching bases. Looked up from germline, CDR1 is MNHNS and CDR2 is SASEGT. There are 14 residues in the CDR3. V was cut by 7 bases and J by 9 bases, with 19 bases left in between. The CDR3 is CASIPGPRRGEQFF. The CDR3 bases are TGTGCCAGCATCCCCGGGCCTCGGAGGGGTGAGCAGTTCTTC.

The genes are TRBV6-1 and TRBJ1-1, with D unclear. This CDR3 spans 13 amino acids. The V and J ends lost 1 base and 5 bases respectively, with 8 bases between them. Germline V gene data show CDR1 as MNHNS and CDR2 as SASEGT. The CDR3 loop is CASSEGAVTEAFF. For the CDR3, the DNA is TGTGCCAGCAGTGAAGGGGCAGTAACTGAAGCTTTCTTT.

The V and J genes are TRBV7-2 and TRBJ1-2, with D perhaps TRBD1 (6 bases). This CDR3 region has 14 residues. Germline V gives CDR1 SGHTA, CDR2 FQGNSA. Trimming removed 7 bases from V and 2 bases from J, with 14 bases in between. The CDR3 spells CASTPGVPNYGYTF. CDR3 sequence (DNA): TGTGCCAGCACCCCAGGGGTCCCCAACTATGGCTACACCTTC.